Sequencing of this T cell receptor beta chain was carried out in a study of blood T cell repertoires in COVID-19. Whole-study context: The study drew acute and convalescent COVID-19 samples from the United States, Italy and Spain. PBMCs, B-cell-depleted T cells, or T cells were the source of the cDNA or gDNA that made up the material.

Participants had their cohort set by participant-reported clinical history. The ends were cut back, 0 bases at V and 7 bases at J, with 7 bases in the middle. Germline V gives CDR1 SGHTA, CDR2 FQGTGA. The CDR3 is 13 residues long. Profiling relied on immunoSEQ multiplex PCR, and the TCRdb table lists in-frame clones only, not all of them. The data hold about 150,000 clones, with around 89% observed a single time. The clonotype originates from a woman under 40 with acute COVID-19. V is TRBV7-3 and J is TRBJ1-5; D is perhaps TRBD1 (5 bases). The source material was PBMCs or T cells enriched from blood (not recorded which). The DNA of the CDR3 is TGTGCCAGCAGCTTAACGGAGGGGCAGCCCCAGCATTTT. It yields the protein CASSLTEGQPQHF. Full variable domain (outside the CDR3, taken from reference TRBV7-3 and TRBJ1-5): GAGVSQTPSNKVTEKGKYVELRCDPISGHTALYWYRQSLGQGPEFLIYFQGTGAADDSGLPNDRFFAVRPEGSVSTLKIQRTERGDSAVYLCASSLTEGQPQHFGDGTRLSIL.